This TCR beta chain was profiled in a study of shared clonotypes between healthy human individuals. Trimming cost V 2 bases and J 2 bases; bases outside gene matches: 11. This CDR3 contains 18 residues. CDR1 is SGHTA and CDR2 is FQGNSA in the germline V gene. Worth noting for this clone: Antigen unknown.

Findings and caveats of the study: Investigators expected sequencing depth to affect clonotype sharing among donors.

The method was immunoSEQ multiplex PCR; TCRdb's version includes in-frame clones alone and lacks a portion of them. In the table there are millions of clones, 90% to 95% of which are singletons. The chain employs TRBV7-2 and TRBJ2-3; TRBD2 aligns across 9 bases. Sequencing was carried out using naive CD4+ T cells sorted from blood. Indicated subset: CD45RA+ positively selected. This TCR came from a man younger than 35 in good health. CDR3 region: CASSLSPSGGFTTDTQYF. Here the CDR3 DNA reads TGTGCCAGCAGCTTATCCCCAAGCGGGGGGTTTACCACAGATACGCAGTATTTT.